What follows are 14 T cell receptor beta chains derived from one specimen sequenced in a study of identical twins. TCRdb recomputed calls from the 5' RACE reads with MiXCR, one row per CDR3 protein. The sample lists 270,000 or so distinct CDR3 sequences; roughly 8% were seen once. In addition, the sample was reused for a study of yellow fever vaccine responses in identical twins.

The sample was CD8+ T cells sorted from blood. Every receptor here comes from a young woman in good health.

This clonotype has just a few counts. V gene TRBV25-1 combines with J gene TRBJ2-1; no clear D. V was cut by 0 bases and J by 8 bases, with 5 bases left in between. The germline CDR1 and CDR2 sequences are MGHDK and SYGVNS. The CDR3 loop spans 12 amino acids. The CDR3 sequence is CASSEYRDEQFF. The CDR3 DNA is TGTGCCAGCAGTGAATATAGGGATGAGCAGTTCTTC.

Regarding this clonotype: This may be a read error: a much more frequent sequence differs by one nucleotide. The rearrangement uses TRBV9 and TRBJ2-3; 12 bases map to TRBD2. The CDR3 extends over 15 amino acids. Looked up from germline, CDR1 is SGDLS and CDR2 is YYNGEE. CDR3 residues: CASREGLAGTDTLYF. As DNA, the CDR3 is TGTGCCAGCAGGGAGGGACTAGCGGGCACAGATACGCTGTATTTT. Supplemented by reference TRBV9 and TRBJ2-3, the full variable domain reads DSGVTQTPKHLITATGQRVTLRCSPRSGDLSVYWYQQSLDQGLQFLIQYYNGEERAKGNILERFSAQQFPDLHSELNLSSLELGDSALYFCASREGLAGTDTLYFGPGTRLTVL.

This clonotype was seen a handful of times. The chain joins TRBV10-2 to TRBJ2-3; 12 positions match TRBD2. CDR3 length equals 17 residues. Germline V lookup: CDR1 WSHSY, CDR2 SAAADI. J gave up 0 bases and V 0 bases, and 1 base lay outside the gene matches. The CDR3 region is CASSESLAGGSTDTQYF. As DNA, the CDR3 is TGCGCCAGCAGTGAGTCTCTAGCGGGAGGGAGCACAGATACGCAGTATTTT.

A few counts support this clonotype. The chain employs TRBV6-5 and TRBJ2-2; 8 bases are a match to TRBD1. The germline gives CDR1 MNHEY, CDR2 SVGAGI. CDR3 size: 15 residues. The V segment lost 4 bases and the J segment 4 bases; nucleotides outside the gene matches: 5. CDR3 in DNA: TGTGCCAGCAGTTGGCAGGGGGCTGGCACCGGGGAGCTGTTTTTT. This gives the protein CASSWQGAGTGELFF.

This clonotype was detected only a few times. CDR3 amino acids: CASSYSPGLFEQYF. The CDR3 DNA reads TGTGCCAGCAGTTACTCACCGGGACTTTTCGAGCAGTACTTC. J is TRBJ2-7 and V is TRBV6-2 or TRBV6-3; D may be TRBD2 (6 bases). Trimming left V 0 bases short and J 6 bases short, with 12 bases between. The CDR3 extends over 14 amino acids. Germline CDR1 and CDR2: MNHEY and SVGEGT.

The CDR3 is CAISEPVASGGALPGTDTQYF. In nucleotides, the CDR3 is TGTGCCATCAGTGAGCCCGTGGCTAGCGGGGGGGCCCTACCCGGCACAGATACGCAGTATTTT. The V gene is TRBV10-3, the J gene TRBJ2-3; 12 nucleotides match TRBD2. Germline V gene data show CDR1 as ENHRY and CDR2 as SYGVKD. CDR3 length: 21 amino acids. V dropped 2 bases and J dropped 1; count of bases not matched to a gene: 16.

This clonotype was observed many times. This chain connects TRBV4-1 to TRBJ1-5; D is unclear. V was cut by 1 base and J by 0 bases, with 4 bases left in between. From germline, CDR1 is MGHRA and CDR2 YSYEKL. The CDR3 sequence is 14 residues long. The CDR3 reads CASSQVYSNQPQHF. The CDR3 DNA is TGCGCCAGCAGCCAAGTGTATAGCAATCAGCCCCAGCATTTT.

The chain employs TRBV5-1 and TRBJ2-1; 9 nucleotides line up with TRBD2. The CDR3 totals 12 residues. V trimming: 6 bases; J trimming: 6 bases; junction bases outside the gene matches: 1. Germline V lookup: CDR1 SGHRS, CDR2 YFSETQ. The CDR3 here is CASKGLANEQFF. The CDR3 region has the DNA TGCGCCAGCAAGGGACTAGCCAATGAGCAGTTCTTC.

V is TRBV14 and J is TRBJ2-1; TRBD1 might be the D (6 bases). Germline lookup yields CDR1 SGHDN and CDR2 FVKESK. The V end was cut by 2 bases, the J end by 4 bases, with 9 bases between. The CDR3 consists of 14 residues. This CDR3 reads CASSQYTGYNEQFF. The CDR3 nucleotides read TGTGCCAGCAGCCAATATACAGGGTACAATGAGCAGTTCTTC.

In this sample, this clonotype turned up many times. The rearrangement joins TRBV29-1 to TRBJ2-1; D remains unclear. The germline V gene encodes CDR1 SQVTM and CDR2 ANQGSEA. This CDR3 comprises 13 residues. The ends were cut back, 3 bases at V and 2 bases at J, with 8 bases in the middle. The CDR3 DNA reads as TGCAGCGTTGATTCTGAGACCTACAATGAGCAGTTCTTC. Residues: CSVDSETYNEQFF.

This clonotype occurred many times. The chain employs TRBV28 and TRBJ1-1; D gene unclear. The V end lost 6 bases, the J end lost 6 bases, and 8 bases lay between the germline ends. The CDR3 is 11 amino acids. Germline loops: CDR1 MDHEN, CDR2 SYDVKM. The CDR3 is CASRSGSEAFF. CDR3 DNA sequence: TGTGCCAGCAGATCTGGGTCTGAAGCTTTCTTT.

The sample holds many counts of this clonotype. This chain joins TRBV12-3 or TRBV12-4 and TRBJ2-1, with 8 bases matching TRBD1. This CDR3 has 13 residues. J gave up 5 bases and V 6 bases, and 3 bases lay outside the gene matches. The CDR3 nucleotides are TGTGCCAGCAGGACAGGGGTCGACAATGAGCAGTTCTTC. Its protein is CASRTGVDNEQFF.

This clonotype was counted only a few times. The chain couples TRBV7-9 to TRBJ1-1, with 9 positions matching TRBD1. The J segment lost 11 bases and the V segment lost 10 bases, leaving 8 bases of the junction unmatched. The CDR3 contains 11 residues. Germline V lookup: CDR1 SEHNR, CDR2 FQNEAQ (reference sequence). The CDR3 DNA is TGTGCCACTATACAGGGGGCAATCGCTTTCTTT. Translating gives CATIQGAIAFF.

In DNA, the CDR3 is TGTGCCAGCAGCTTACCTCTAGGGGTAAACGAGCAGTACTTC. Its protein is CASSLPLGVNEQYF. The genes are TRBV7-9 and TRBJ2-7, with D perhaps TRBD1 (5 bases). The germline V gene encodes CDR1 SEHNR and CDR2 FQNEAQ (reference sequence). This CDR3 contains 14 residues. V lost 2 bases and J lost 5, with 13 bases in between.